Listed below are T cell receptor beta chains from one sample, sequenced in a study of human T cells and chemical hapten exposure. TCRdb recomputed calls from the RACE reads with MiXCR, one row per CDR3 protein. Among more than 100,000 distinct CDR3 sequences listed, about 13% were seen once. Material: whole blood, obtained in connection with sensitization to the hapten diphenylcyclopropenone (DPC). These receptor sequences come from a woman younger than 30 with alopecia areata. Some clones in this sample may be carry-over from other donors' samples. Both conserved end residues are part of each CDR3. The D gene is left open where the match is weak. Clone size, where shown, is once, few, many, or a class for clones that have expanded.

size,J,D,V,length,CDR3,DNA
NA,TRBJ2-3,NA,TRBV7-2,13,CASSSPLTDTQYF,TGTGCCAGCAGCTCCCCCCTCACAGATACGCAGTATTTT
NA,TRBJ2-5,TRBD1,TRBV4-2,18,CASSQDADRGYWQETQYF,TGTGCCAGCAGCCAAGATGCCGACAGGGGATATTGGCAAGAGACCCAGTACTTC
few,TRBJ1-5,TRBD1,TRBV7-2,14,CASSLAGGGQPQHF,TGTGCCAGCAGTCTGGCAGGGGGCGGTCAGCCCCAGCATTTT
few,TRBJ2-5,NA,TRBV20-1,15,CSARTPAGAQETQYF,TGCAGTGCTAGAACCCCAGCGGGTGCACAAGAGACCCAGTACTTC
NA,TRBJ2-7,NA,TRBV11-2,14,CASSFDTSSYEQYF,TGTGCCAGCAGCTTTGACACCAGCTCCTACGAGCAGTACTTC
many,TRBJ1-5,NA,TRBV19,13,CASSMGDNQPQHF,TGTGCCAGTAGTATGGGGGACAATCAGCCCCAGCATTTT
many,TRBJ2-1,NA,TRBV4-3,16,CASSQDPRGSYNEQFF,TGCGCCAGCAGCCAAGATCCCAGGGGCAGCTACAATGAGCAGTTCTTC
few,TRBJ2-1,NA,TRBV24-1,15,CATSDFSARAGEQFF,TGTGCCACCAGTGATTTCAGCGCCCGAGCCGGTGAGCAGTTCTTC
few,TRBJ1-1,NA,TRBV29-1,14,CSVYLQGYNTEAFF,TGCAGCGTTTACCTACAGGGTTATAATACTGAAGCTTTCTTT
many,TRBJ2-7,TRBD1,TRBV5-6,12,CASSWDRDEQYF,TGTGCCAGCAGCTGGGACAGGGACGAGCAGTACTTC
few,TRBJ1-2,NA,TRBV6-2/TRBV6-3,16,CASSYKGRRDNYGYTF,TGTGCCAGCAGTTACAAAGGTCGGAGGGACAACTATGGCTACACCTTC
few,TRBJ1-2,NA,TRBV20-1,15,CSASPGQTANYGYTF,TGCAGTGCTTCACCAGGACAGACGGCTAACTATGGCTACACCTTC
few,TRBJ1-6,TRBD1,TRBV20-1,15,CSARTGPGANSPLHF,TGCAGTGCCAGGACAGGGCCTGGGGCTAATTCACCCCTCCACTTT
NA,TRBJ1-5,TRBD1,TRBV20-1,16,CSAETGTGDSNQPQHF,TGCAGTGCCGAAACCGGGACAGGGGATAGCAATCAGCCCCAGCATTTT
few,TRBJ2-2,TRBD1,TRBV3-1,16,CAREDRDRGYTGELFF,TGTGCCAGGGAAGACCGGGACAGGGGATACACCGGGGAGCTGTTTTTT
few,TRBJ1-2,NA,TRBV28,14,CATRWGRTNYGYTF,TGTGCCACCCGATGGGGGCGGACTAACTATGGCTACACCTTC